This T cell receptor (beta chain) was obtained from a study of OX40 agonist ivuxolimab in advanced cancers. Study in general: Patients with hepatocellular carcinoma, melanoma, renal cell or head and neck cancer made up the dose-escalation patients.

Overall study findings and caveats: The CD4+ and CD8+ T cells in the blood had expanded clonally by week 6 at 0.1 to 3.0 mg/kg. More expanded clones were seen, on average, in CD8+ T cells than in CD4+. Patients who responded partially at 0.1-3.0 mg/kg showed clonal expansion ranking among the lowest.

Clones were read by immunoSEQ multiplex PCR, and TCRdb kept only the in-frame ones, dropping some. The sample yields about 33,000 clones, 60% to 75% seen once. Concerning this clone: The antigen is not known.

Germline assignment: CDR1 ENHRY and CDR2 SYGVKD. The V and J ends lost 6 bases and 5 bases, in that order; junction bases with no gene match: 7. The CDR3 is 14 residues long. The input for sequencing was CD4+ or CD8+ T cells sorted from blood, taken in a trial of the OX40 agonist ivuxolimab. The genes are TRBV10-3 and TRBJ1-1; TRBD1 agrees at 9 bases. This clonotype was sampled from an adult with an advanced solid tumor such as melanoma, head and neck, liver or kidney cancer. The CDR3 DNA sequence: TGTGCCATCAGCCCCGGGACAGGGAGTACTGAAGCTTTCTTT. Translated, it gives CAISPGTGSTEAFF.